This TCR beta chain was sequenced during a study of pediatric ulcerative colitis. On the study more broadly: Several patients showed pancolitis and two showed left-sided colitis. General study findings and limits: Repertoires came from total lymphocyte DNA, so rare subsets like regulatory T cells may be missed. Blood-rectal clonal overlap within each person was significantly higher in ulcerative colitis patients than controls.

The diagnostic colonoscopy in ulcerative colitis patients preceded any immunosuppressive treatment. Comments on this clone: Its antigen is undetermined.

The CDR3 runs 14 residues. V was clipped by 8 bases and J by 1 base, with 17 bases between them. Germline V gene data show CDR1 as GTSNPN and CDR2 as SVGIG (reference sequence). Measured with immunoSEQ multiplex PCR; TCRdb has only the in-frame clones, and not every one. The sample carries 37,000 or so clones, 70% to 90% recorded once. Sequencing was carried out using blood. This chain joins TRBV30 and TRBJ2-5; D remains ambiguous. The source is a girl aged 10-17 years with moderate ulcerative colitis. The CDR3 DNA reads as TGTGCCCCCCTCGTTACCCGGTTCCAAGAGACCCAGTACTTC. Translating it yields CAPLVTRFQETQYF. Supplemented by reference TRBV30 and TRBJ2-5, the full variable domain reads SQTIHQWPATLVQPVGSPLSLECTVEGTSNPNLYWYRQAAGRGLQLLFYSVGIGQISSEVPQNLSASRPQDRQFILSSKKLLLSDSGFYLCAPLVTRFQETQYFGPGTRLLVL.